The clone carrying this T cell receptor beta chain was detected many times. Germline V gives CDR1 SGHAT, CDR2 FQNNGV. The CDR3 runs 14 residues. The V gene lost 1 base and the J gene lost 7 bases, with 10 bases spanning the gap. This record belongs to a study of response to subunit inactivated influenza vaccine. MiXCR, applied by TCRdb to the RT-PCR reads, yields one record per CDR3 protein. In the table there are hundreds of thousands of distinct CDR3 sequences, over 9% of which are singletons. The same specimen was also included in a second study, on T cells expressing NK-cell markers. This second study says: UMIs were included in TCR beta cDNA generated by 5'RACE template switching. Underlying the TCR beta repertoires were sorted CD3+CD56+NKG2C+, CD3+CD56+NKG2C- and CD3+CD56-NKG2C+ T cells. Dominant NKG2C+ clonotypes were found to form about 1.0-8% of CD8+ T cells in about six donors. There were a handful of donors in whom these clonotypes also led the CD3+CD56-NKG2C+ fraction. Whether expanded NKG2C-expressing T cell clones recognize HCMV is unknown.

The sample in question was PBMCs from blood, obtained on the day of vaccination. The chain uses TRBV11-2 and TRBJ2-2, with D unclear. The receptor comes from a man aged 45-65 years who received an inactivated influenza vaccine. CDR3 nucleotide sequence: TGTGCCAGCAGCTTAGGTCGACTGAGCGGGGAGCTGTTTTTT. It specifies CASSLGRLSGELFF. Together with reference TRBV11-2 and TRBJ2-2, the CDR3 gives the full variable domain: EAGVAQSPRYKIIEKRQSVAFWCNPISGHATLYWYQQILGQGPKLLIQFQNNGVVDDSQLPKDRFSAERLKGVDSTLKIQPAKLEDSAVYLCASSLGRLSGELFFGEGSRLTVL.